These 6 T cell receptor beta chains share one sample of origin, sequenced in a study of T cell changes during pregnancy in multiple sclerosis. Data came from immunoSEQ multiplex PCR; TCRdb stores just in-frame clones and leaves some out. Of 60,000 to 75,000 clones in the sample, around 92% were seen once. The source was peripheral blood, collected in the second trimester of pregnancy. The receptors were sampled from a female donor in good health, enrolled as a control in a pregnancy study.

This CDR3 reads CASSFSIGTQVYEQYF. The CDR3 DNA reads TGTGCCAGCAGCTTCTCTATCGGGACACAAGTCTACGAGCAGTACTTC. The chain recombines TRBV11-1 with TRBJ2-7, with D tentatively TRBD1 (6 bases). The CDR3 length is 16 residues. V lost 3 bases and J 3 bases, leaving 18 bases between the germline ends. Germline-derived CDR1 and CDR2 are SGHAT and FQDESV (reference sequence).

This chain uses TRBV6-4 with TRBJ2-1; D might be TRBD1 (5 bases). The V gene's germline CDR1 is MRHNA and CDR2 SNTAGT. This CDR3 contains 15 residues. Trimming removed 8 bases at V and 0 bases at J, with 14 bases between. Here the CDR3 DNA reads TGTGCCAGCTCCTCGGGTCAGGGCTCCTACAATGAGCAGTTCTTC. Translating gives CASSSGQGSYNEQFF.

V and J are TRBV5-4 and TRBJ2-5; D not resolved. Germline assignment: CDR1 SGHNT and CDR2 YYREEE (reference sequence). The CDR3 is made up of 17 amino acids. V was clipped by 2 bases and J by 5 bases, with 22 bases between them. The CDR3 reads CASSFVQQRPKRETQYF. The CDR3 DNA reads TGTGCCAGCAGCTTTGTTCAGCAACGACCTAAGAGGGAGACCCAGTACTTC.

This chain joins TRBV27 and TRBJ2-7; 12 bases match TRBD2. Germline values: CDR1 MNHEY, CDR2 SMNVEV (reference sequence). CDR3 length: 15 amino acids. The J segment lost 3 bases and the V segment lost 2 bases, leaving 2 bases of the junction unmatched. The CDR3 DNA reads TGTGCCAGCAGTTTAACGACTAGCGGGGGCTACGAGCAGTACTTC. Protein product: CASSLTTSGGYEQYF.

The V gene is TRBV10-3, the J gene TRBJ2-3; D might be TRBD1 (6 bases). V was clipped by 6 bases and J by 0 bases, with 16 bases between them. The CDR3 contains 16 residues. Germline CDR1 and CDR2: ENHRY and SYGVKD. CDR3 coding DNA: TGTGCCATCAGGAAACGACAGGACCTTAGCACAGATACGCAGTATTTT. Translated, it gives CAIRKRQDLSTDTQYF.

The CDR3 is CASSAQGLTLHF. CDR3 DNA sequence: TGTGCCAGCAGTGCTCAGGGTTTGACCCTCCACTTT. The chain links TRBV28 to TRBJ1-6, with D possibly matching TRBD1 (5 bases). The CDR3 is 12 residues long. Germline-derived CDR1 and CDR2 are MDHEN and SYDVKM. V gave up 5 bases and J gave up 14 bases, with 13 bases separating them.